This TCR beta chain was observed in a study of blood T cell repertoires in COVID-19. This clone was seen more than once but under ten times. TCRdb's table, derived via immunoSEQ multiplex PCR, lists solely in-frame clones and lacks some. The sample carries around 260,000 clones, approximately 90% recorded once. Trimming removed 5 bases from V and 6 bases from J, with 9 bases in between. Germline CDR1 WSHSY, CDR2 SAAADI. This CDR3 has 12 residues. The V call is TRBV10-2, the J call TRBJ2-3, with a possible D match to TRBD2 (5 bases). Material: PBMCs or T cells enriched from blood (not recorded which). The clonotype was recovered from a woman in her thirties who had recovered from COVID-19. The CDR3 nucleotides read TGCGCCAGCAGTCCGCTAGCCGATACGCAGTATTTT. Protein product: CASSPLADTQYF.